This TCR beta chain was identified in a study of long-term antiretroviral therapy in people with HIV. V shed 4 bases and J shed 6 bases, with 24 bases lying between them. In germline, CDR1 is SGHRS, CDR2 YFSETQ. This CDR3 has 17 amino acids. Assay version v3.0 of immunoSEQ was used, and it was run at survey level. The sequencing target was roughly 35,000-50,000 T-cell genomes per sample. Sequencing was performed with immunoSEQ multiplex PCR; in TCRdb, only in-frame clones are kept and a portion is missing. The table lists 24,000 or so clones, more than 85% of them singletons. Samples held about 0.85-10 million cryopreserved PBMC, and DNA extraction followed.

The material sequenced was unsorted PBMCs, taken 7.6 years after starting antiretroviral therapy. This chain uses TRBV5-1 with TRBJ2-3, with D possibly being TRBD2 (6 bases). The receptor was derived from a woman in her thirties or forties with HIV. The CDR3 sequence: CASSPRGKGGTLDTQYF. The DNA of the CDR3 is TGCGCCAGCAGCCCGCGCGGGAAGGGAGGAACGCTTGATACGCAGTATTTT.